This section outlines one TCR beta chain sequence together with its context. Its antigen is currently unknown. The record originates from a study of graft-versus-host responses after intestinal transplantation. On the study more broadly: The recipients all started with anti-thymocyte globulin induction and then took tacrolimus and steroids for about three years.

Profiled with immunoSEQ multiplex PCR; TCRdb holds only in-frame clones, not every one. The repertoire holds about 96,000 clones, about 94% seen once, with over 0.15% in the top ten. Germline-derived CDR1 and CDR2 are LGHNA and YNFKEQ. The CDR3 contains 14 residues. The sample consisted of unstimulated CD4+ T cells sorted from spleen or lymph node cells, taken before intestinal transplant. The rearrangement joins TRBV4-2 to TRBJ2-5; maybe TRBD2 (5 bases). The J call may not be correct, given that the DNA end is closer to TRBJ2-7. The sequence was collected from a human donor who received an intestinal transplant. The CDR3, as DNA: TGTGCCAGCAGCCAGGAGCGGAGCTCCTACGAGCAGTACTTC. The encoded protein is CASSQERSSYEQYF.